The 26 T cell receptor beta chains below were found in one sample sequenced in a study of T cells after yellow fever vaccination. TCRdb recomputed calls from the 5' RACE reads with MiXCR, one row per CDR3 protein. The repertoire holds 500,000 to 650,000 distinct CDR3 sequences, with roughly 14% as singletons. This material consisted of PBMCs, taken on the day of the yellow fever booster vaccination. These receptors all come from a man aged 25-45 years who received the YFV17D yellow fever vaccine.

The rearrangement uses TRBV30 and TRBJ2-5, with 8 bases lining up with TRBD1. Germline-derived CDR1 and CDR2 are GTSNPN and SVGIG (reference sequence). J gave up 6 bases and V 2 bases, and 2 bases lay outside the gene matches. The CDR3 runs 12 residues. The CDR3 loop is CAWSRQGKTQYF. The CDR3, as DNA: TGTGCCTGGAGTCGACAGGGGAAGACCCAGTACTTC.

The CDR3 loop reads CATIQAGGGNQPQHF. In DNA, the CDR3 is TGTGCCACCATCCAGGCGGGGGGTGGCAATCAGCCCCAGCATTTT. This chain links TRBV24-1 with TRBJ1-5, with a possible D match to TRBD1 (5 bases). V was pared by 8 bases and J by 2 bases, with 15 bases between. The CDR3 is 15 residues long. The V gene's germline CDR1 is KGHDR and CDR2 SFDVKD.

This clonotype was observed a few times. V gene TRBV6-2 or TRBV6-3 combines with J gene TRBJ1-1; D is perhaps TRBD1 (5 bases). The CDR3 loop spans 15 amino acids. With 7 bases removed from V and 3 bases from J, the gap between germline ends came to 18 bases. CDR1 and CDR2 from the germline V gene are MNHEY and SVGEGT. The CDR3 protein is CASKNRRSADTEAFF. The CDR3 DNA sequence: TGTGCCAGCAAAAACAGGAGGAGCGCGGACACTGAAGCTTTCTTT.

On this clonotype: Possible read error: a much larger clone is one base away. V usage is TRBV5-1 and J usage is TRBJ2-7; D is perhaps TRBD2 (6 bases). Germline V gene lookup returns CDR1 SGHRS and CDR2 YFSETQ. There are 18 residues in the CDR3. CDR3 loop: CASRLAKYFGSPGGEQYF. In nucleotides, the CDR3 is TGCGCCAGCAGGTTGGCCAAGTATTTCGGGAGCCCCGGAGGGGAGCAGTACTTC.

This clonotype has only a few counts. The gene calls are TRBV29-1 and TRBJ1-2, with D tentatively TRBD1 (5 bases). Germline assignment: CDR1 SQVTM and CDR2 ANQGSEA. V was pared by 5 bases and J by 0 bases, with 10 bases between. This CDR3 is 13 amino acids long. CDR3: CSVLQGANYGYTF. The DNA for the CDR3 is TGCAGCGTTCTTCAGGGAGCTAACTATGGCTACACCTTC.

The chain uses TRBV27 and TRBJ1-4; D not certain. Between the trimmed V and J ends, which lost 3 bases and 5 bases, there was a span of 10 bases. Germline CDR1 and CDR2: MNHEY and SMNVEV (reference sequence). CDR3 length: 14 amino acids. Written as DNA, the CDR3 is TGTGCCAGCAGTTTTAGGCGGAGCAATGAAAAACTGTTTTTT. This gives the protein CASSFRRSNEKLFF.

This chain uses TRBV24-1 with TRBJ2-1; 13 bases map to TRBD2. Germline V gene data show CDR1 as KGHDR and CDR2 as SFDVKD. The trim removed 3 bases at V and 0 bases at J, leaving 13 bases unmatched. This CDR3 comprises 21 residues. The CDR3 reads CATSDGMTSGRTVRSYNEQFF. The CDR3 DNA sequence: TGTGCCACCAGTGATGGTATGACTAGCGGGAGGACTGTGCGCTCCTACAATGAGCAGTTCTTC.

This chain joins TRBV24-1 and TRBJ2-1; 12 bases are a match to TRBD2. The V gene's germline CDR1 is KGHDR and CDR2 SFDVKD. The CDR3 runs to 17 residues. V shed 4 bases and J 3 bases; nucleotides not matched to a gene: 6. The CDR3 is CATSESRTSGNYNEQFF. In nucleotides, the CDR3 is TGTGCCACCAGTGAGTCCCGGACTAGCGGGAACTACAATGAGCAGTTCTTC.

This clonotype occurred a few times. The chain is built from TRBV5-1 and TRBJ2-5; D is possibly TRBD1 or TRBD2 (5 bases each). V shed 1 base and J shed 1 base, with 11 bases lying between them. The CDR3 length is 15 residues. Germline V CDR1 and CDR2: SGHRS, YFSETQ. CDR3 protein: CASSLLRDAQETQYF. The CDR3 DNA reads TGCGCCAGCAGCTTGTTACGGGACGCCCAAGAGACCCAGTACTTC.

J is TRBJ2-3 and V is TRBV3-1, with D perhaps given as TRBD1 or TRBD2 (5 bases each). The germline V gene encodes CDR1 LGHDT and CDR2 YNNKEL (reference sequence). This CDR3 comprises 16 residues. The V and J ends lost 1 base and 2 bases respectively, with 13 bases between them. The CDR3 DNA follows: TGTGCCAGCAGCCAAGGAGGGACGGGTTACACAGATACGCAGTATTTT. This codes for CASSQGGTGYTDTQYF.

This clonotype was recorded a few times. The CDR3 here is CASSQVAVHEQFF. The CDR3 DNA reads as TGTGCCAGCAGCCAAGTGGCCGTGCATGAGCAGTTCTTC. The chain uses TRBV3-1 and TRBJ2-1; D unresolved. Trimming cost V 1 base and J 8 bases, with 9 bases left between them. The CDR3 is 13 amino acids. Looked up from germline, CDR1 is LGHDT and CDR2 is YNNKEL (reference sequence).

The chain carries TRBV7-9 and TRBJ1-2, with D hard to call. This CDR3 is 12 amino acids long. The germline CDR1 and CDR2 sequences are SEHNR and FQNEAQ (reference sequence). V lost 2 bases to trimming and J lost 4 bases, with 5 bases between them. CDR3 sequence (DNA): TGTGCCAGCAGCTTAAGGCTCTATGGCTACACCTTC. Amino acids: CASSLRLYGYTF. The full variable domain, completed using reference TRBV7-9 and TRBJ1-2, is DTGVSQNPRHKITKRGQNVTFRCDPISEHNRLYWYRQTLGQGPEFLTYFQNEAQLEKSRLLSDRFSAERPKGSFSTLEIQRTEQGDSAMYLCASSLRLYGYTFGSGTRLTVV.

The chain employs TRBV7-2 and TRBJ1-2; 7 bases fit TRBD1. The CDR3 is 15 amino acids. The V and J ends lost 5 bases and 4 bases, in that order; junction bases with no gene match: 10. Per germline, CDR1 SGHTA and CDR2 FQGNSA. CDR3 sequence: CASSLRQGPSYGYTF. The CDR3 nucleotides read TGTGCCAGCAGCCTTAGACAGGGCCCCAGCTATGGCTACACCTTC.

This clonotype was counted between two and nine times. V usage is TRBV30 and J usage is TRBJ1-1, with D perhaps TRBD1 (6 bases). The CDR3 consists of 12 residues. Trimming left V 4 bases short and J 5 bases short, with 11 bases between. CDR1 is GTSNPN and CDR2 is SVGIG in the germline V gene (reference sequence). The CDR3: CAWTFRGTEAFF. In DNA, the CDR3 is TGTGCCTGGACATTCAGGGGTACTGAAGCTTTCTTT.

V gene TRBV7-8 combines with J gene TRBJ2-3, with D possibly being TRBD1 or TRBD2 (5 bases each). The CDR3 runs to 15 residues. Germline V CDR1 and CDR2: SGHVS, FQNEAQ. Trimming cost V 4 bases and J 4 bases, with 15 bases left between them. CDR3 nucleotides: TGTGCCAGCAGCTCTGGGGCGGGCCGGGCAGATACGCAGTATTTT. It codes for CASSSGAGRADTQYF.

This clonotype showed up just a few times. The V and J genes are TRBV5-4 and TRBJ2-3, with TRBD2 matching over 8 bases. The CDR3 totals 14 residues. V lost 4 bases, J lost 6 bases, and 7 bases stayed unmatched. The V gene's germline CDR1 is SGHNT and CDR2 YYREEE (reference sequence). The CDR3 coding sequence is TGTGCCAGCAGCAGGAGCGGGAGTTCGGATACGCAGTATTTT. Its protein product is CASSRSGSSDTQYF.

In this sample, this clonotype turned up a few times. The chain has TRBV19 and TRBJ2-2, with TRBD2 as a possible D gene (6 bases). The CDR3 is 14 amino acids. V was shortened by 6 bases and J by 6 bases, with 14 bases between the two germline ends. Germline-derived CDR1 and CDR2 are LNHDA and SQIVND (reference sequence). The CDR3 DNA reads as TGTGCCAGTAGACCACTAGCTGTCTCCGGGGAGCTGTTTTTT. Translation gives CASRPLAVSGELFF.

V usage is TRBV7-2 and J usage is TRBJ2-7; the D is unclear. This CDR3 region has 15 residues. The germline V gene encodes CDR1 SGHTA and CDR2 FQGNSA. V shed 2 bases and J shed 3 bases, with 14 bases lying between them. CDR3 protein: CASSLFSSDHYEQYF. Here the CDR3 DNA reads TGTGCCAGCAGCTTATTCAGCAGCGACCACTACGAGCAGTACTTC.

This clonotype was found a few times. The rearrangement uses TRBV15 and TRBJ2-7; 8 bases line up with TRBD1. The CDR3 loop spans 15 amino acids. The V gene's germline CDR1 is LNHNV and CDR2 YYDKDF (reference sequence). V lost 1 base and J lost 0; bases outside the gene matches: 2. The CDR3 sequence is CATSRGTGGSYEQYF. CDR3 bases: TGTGCCACCAGCAGAGGAACAGGGGGCTCCTACGAGCAGTACTTC.

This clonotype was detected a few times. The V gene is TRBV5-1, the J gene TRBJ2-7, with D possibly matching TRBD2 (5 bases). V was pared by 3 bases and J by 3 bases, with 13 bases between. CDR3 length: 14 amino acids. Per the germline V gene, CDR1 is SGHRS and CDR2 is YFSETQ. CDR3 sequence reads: CASSSRGSLYEQYF. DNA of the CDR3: TGCGCCAGCAGCTCCCGGGGATCCCTCTACGAGCAGTACTTC.

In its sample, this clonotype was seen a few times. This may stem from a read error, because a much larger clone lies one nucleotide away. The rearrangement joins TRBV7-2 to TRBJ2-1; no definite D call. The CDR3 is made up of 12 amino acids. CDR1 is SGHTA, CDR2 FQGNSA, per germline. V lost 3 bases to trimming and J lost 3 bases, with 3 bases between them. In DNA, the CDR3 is TGTGCCAGCAGCTTTATCTACAATGAGCAGTTCTTC. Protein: CASSFIYNEQFF. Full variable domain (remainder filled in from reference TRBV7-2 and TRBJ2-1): GAGVSQSPSNKVTEKGKDVELRCDPISGHTALYWYRQSLGQGLEFLIYFQGNSAPDKSGLPSDRFSAERTGGSVSTLTIQRTQQEDSAVYLCASSFIYNEQFFGPGTRLTVL.

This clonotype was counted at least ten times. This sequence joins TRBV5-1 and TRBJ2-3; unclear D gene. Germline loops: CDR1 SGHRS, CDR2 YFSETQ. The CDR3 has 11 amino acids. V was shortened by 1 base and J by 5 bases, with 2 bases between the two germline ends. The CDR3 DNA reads TGCGCCAGCAGCTTGCAAGATACGCAGTATTTT. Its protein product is CASSLQDTQYF.

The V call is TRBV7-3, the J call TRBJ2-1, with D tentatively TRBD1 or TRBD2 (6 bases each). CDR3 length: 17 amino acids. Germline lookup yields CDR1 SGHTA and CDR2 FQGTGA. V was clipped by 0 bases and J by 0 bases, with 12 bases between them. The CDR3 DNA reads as TGTGCCAGCAGCTTAACTGGGGGGCTGAGCTCCTACAATGAGCAGTTCTTC. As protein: CASSLTGGLSSYNEQFF.

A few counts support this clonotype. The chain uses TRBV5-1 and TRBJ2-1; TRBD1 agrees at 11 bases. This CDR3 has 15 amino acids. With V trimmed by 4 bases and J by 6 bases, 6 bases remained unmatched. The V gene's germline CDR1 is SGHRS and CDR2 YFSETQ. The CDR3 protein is CASSPDRGRVNEQFF. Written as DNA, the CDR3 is TGCGCCAGCAGCCCGGACAGGGGGCGGGTCAATGAGCAGTTCTTC. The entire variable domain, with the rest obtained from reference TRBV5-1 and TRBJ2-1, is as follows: KAGVTQTPRYLIKTRGQQVTLSCSPISGHRSVSWYQQTPGQGLQFLFEYFSETQRNKGNFPGRFSGRQFSNSRSEMNVSTLELGDSALYLCASSPDRGRVNEQFFGPGTRLTVL.

CDR3 region: CSVEEGGQENNEQFF. DNA for the CDR3: TGCAGCGTTGAAGAGGGCGGACAGGAAAACAATGAGCAGTTCTTC. The J gene is TRBJ2-1, the V gene TRBV29-1; 7 positions match TRBD1. Germline V CDR1 and CDR2: SQVTM, ANQGSEA. The CDR3 spans 15 residues. The V segment lost 0 bases and the J segment 5 bases; nucleotides outside the gene matches: 7.

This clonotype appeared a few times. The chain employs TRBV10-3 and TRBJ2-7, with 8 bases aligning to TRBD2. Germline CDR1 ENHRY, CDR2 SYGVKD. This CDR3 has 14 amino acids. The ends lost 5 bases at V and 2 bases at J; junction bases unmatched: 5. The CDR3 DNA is TGTGCCATCAGTAACAGCGGGAGACCCTACGAGCAGTACTTC. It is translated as CAISNSGRPYEQYF.